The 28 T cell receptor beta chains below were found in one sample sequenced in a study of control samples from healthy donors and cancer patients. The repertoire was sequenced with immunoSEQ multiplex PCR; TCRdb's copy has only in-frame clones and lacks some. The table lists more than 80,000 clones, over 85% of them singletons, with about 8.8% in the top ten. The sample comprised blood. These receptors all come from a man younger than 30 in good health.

In nucleotides, the CDR3 is TGTGCCAGCAGCCCACGGGGGACTAGCGGAAACACCGGGGAGCTGTTTTTT. It translates to CASSPRGTSGNTGELFF. This chain connects TRBV7-3 to TRBJ2-2, with 11 bases that match TRBD2. The trim removed 5 bases at V and 2 bases at J, leaving 7 bases unmatched. This CDR3 is built from 17 residues. Germline CDR1 SGHTA, CDR2 FQGTGA. Using reference TRBV7-3 and TRBJ2-2 for the parts outside the CDR3, the full variable domain is GAGVSQTPSNKVTEKGKYVELRCDPISGHTALYWYRQSLGQGPEFLIYFQGTGAADDSGLPNDRFFAVRPEGSVSTLKIQRTERGDSAVYLCASSPRGTSGNTGELFFGEGSRLTVL.

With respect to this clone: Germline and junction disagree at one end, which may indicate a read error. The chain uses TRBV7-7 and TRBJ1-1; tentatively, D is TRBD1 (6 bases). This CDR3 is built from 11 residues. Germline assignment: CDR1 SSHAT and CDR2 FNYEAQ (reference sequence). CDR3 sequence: CASNKGGATFF. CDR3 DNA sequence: TGTGCTAGCAACAAGGGGGGGGCAACTTTCTTT.

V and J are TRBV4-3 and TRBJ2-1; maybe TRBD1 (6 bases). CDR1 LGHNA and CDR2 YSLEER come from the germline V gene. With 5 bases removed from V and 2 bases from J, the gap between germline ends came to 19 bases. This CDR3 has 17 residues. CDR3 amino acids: CASSEAGPGAAYNEQFF. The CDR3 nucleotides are TGCGCCAGCAGCGAAGCCGGGCCAGGGGCTGCCTACAATGAGCAGTTCTTC.

The CDR3: CASSRGPDSNQPQHF. The CDR3 DNA sequence: TGTGCCAGCAGCCGCGGACCAGATAGCAATCAGCCCCAGCATTTT. V and J are TRBV5-6 and TRBJ1-5; unclear D gene. The CDR3 has 15 amino acids. Germline CDR1 and CDR2: SGHDT and YYEEEE. V lost 4 bases and J 0 bases, leaving 11 bases between the germline ends.

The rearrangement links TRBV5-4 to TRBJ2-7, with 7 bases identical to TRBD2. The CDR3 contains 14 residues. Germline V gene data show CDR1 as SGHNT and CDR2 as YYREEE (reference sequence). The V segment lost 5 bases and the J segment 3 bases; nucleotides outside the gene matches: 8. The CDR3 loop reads CASRAWGRGYEQYF. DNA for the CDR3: TGTGCCAGCAGGGCCTGGGGGAGGGGCTACGAGCAGTACTTC.

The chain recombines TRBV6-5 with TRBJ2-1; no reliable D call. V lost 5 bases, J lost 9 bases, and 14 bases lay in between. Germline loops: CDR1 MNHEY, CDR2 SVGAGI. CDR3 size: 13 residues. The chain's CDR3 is CASSPRPGSEQFF. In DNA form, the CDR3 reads TGTGCCAGCAGTCCCCGACCGGGCAGTGAGCAGTTCTTC.

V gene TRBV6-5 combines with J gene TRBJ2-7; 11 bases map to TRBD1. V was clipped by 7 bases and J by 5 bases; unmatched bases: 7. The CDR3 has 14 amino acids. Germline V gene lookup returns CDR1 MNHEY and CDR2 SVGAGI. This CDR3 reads CASILGQGAHEQYF. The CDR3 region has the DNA TGTGCCAGCATCCTCGGACAGGGGGCCCACGAGCAGTACTTC.

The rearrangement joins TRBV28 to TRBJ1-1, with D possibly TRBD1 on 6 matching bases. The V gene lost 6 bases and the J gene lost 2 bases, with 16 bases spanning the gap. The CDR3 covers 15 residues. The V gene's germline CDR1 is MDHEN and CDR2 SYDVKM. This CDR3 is CASRPQGLGNTEAFF. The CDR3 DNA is TGTGCCAGCAGGCCCCAGGGGCTAGGCAACACTGAAGCTTTCTTT.

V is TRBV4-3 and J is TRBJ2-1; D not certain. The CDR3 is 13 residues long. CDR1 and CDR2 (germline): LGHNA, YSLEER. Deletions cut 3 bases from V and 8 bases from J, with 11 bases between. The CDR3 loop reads CASSQPHGHEQFF. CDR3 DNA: TGCGCCAGCAGCCAGCCCCACGGTCATGAGCAGTTCTTC.

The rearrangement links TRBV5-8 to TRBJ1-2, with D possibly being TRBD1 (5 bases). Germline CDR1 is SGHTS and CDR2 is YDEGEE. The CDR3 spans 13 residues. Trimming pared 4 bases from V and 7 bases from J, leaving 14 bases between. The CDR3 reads CASSPFLDSGYTF. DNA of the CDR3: TGTGCCAGCAGCCCATTCCTTGACAGTGGCTACACCTTC.

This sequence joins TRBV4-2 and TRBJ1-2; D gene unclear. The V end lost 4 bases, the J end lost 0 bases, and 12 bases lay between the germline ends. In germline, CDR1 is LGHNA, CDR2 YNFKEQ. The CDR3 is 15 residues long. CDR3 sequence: CASSLPNPANYGYTF. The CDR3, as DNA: TGTGCCAGCAGCCTCCCCAACCCAGCTAACTATGGCTACACCTTC.

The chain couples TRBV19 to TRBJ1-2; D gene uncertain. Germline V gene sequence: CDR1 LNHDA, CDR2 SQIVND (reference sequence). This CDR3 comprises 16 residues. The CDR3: CASGPVAAGTNYGYTF. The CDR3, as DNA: TGTGCATCCGGACCCGTTGCGGCAGGTACTAACTATGGCTACACCTTC.

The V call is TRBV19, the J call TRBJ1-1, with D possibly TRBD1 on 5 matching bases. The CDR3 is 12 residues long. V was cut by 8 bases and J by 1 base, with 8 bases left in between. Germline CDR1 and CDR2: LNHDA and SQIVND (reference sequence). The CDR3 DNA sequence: TGTGCCAGTGCGGGGGGGAACACTGAAGCTTTCTTT. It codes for CASAGGNTEAFF.

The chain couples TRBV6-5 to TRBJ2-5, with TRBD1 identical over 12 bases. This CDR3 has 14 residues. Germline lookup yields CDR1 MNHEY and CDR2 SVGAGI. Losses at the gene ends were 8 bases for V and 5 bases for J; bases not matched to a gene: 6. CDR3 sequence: CASGGDRGQETQYF. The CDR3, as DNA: TGTGCCAGCGGCGGGGACAGGGGGCAGGAGACCCAGTACTTC.

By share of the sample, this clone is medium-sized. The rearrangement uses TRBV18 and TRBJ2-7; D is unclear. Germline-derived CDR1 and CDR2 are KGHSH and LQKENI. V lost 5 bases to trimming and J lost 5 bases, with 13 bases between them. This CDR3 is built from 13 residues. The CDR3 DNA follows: TGTGCCAGCTCAGTAGGGCAGGAAGACGAGCAGTACTTC. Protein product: CASSVGQEDEQYF.

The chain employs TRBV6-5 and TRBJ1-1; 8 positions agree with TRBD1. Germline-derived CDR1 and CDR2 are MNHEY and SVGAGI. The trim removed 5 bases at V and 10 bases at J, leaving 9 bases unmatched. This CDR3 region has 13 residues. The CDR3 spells CASSPLGQGTAFF. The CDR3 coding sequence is TGTGCCAGCAGTCCCCTCGGACAGGGTACAGCTTTCTTT.

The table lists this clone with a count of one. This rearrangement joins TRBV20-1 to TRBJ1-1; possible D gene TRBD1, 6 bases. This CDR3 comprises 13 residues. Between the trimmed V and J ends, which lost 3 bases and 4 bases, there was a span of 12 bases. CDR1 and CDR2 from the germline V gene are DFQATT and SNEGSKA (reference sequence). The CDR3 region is CSASTGSATEAFF. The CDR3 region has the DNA TGCAGTGCTAGTACAGGGTCGGCCACTGAAGCTTTCTTT.

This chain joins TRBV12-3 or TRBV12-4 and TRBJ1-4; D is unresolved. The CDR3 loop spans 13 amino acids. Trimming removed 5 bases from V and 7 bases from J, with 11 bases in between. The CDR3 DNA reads TGTGCCAGCAGTCCCCCCGTGGGTGAAAAACTGTTTTTT. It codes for CASSPPVGEKLFF.

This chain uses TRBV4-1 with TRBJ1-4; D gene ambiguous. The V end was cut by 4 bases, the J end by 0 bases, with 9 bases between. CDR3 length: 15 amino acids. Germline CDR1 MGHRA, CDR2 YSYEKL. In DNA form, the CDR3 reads TGCGCCAGCAGCCGAATGGAGACAACTAATGAAAAACTGTTTTTT. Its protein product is CASSRMETTNEKLFF.

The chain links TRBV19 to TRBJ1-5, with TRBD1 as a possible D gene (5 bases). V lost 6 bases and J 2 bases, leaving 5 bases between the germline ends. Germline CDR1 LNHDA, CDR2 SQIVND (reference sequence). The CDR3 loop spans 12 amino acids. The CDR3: CASRQGNQPQHF. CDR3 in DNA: TGTGCCAGTAGACAGGGCAATCAGCCCCAGCATTTT.

The CDR3 here is CASTLDGASNHYGYTF. The CDR3 nucleotides are TGTGCCAGCACCCTTGATGGGGCCTCCAACCACTATGGCTACACCTTC. The chain recombines TRBV28 with TRBJ1-2; a possible D gene is TRBD1 (5 bases). V was cut by 7 bases and J by 3 bases, with 21 bases left in between. Germline assignment: CDR1 MDHEN and CDR2 SYDVKM. This CDR3 has 16 amino acids.

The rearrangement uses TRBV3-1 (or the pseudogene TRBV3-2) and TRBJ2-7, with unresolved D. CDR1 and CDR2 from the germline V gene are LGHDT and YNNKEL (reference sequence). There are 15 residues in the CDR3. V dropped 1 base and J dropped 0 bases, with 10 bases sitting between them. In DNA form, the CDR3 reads TGTGCCAGCAGCCAAGTCCCAGCGAGCTCCTACGAGCAGTACTTC. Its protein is CASSQVPASSYEQYF.

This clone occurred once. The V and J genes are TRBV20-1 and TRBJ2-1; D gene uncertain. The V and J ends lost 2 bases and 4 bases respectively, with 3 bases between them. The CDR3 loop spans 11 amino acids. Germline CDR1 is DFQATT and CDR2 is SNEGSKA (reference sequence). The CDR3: CSARRYNEQFF. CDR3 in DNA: TGCAGTGCTAGAAGGTACAATGAGCAGTTCTTC.

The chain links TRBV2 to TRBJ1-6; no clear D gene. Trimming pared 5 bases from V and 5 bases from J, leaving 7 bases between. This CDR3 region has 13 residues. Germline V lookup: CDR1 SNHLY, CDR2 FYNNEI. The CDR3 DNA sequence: TGTGCCAGCAGTATTGAGGATAATTCACCCCTCCACTTT. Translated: CASSIEDNSPLHF.

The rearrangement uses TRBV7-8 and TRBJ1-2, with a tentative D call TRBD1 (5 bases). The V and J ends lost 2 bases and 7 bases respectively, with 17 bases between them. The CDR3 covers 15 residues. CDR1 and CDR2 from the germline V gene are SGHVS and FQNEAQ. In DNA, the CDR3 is TGTGCCAGCAGCTTACGGAGTTCTGGGGGGTTTGGCTACACCTTC. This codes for CASSLRSSGGFGYTF. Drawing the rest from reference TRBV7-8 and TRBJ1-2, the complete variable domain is GAGVSQSPRYKVAKRGQDVALRCDPISGHVSLFWYQQALGQGPEFLTYFQNEAQLDKSGLPSDRFFAERPEGSVSTLKIQRTQQEDSAVYLCASSLRSSGGFGYTFGSGTRLTVV.

This chain's CDR3 is CASSRDRDTEAFF. The CDR3 DNA reads TGCGCCAGCAGTCGGGACAGGGACACTGAAGCTTTCTTT. The rearrangement links TRBV10-1 to TRBJ1-1; 9 positions agree with TRBD1. Germline V CDR1 and CDR2: WNHNN, SYGVQD (reference sequence). CDR3 length: 13 residues. V gave up 5 bases and J gave up 3 bases; unmatched junction bases: 1.

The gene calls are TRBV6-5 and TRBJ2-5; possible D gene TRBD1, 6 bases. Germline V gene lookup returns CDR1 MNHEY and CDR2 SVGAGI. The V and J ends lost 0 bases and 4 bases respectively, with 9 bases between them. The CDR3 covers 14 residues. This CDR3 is CASSYSAGVETQYF. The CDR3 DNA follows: TGTGCCAGCAGTTACTCGGCAGGGGTAGAGACCCAGTACTTC.

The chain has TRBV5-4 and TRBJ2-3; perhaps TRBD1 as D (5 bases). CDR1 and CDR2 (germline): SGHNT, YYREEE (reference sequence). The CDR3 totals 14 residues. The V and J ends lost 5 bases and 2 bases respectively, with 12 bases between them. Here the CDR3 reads CASRGAIDTDTQYF. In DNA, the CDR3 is TGTGCCAGCAGAGGGGCCATAGACACAGATACGCAGTATTTT.